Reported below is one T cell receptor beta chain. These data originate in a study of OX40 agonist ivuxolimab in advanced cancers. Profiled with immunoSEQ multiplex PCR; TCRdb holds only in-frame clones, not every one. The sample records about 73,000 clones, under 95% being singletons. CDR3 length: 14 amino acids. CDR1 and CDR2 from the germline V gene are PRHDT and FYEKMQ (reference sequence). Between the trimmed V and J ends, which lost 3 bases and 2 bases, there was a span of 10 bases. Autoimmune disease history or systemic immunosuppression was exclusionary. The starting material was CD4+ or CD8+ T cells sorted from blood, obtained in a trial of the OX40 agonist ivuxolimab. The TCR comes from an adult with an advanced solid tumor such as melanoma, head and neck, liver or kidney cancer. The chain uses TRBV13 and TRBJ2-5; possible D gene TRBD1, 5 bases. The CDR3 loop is CASSFIGEQETQYF. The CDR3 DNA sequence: TGTGCCAGCAGCTTCATAGGGGAACAAGAGACCCAGTACTTC.